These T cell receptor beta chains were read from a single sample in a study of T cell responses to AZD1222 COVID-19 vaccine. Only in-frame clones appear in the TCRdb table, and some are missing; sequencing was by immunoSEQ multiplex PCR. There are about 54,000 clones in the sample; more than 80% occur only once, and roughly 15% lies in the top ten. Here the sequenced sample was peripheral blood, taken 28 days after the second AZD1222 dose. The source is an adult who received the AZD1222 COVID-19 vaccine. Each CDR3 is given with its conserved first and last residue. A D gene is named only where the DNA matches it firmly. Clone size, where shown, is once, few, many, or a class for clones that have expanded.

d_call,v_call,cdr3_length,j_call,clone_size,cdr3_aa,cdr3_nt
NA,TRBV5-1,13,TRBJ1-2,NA,CASSPGGRYGYTF,TGCGCCAGCAGCCCGGGGGGGAGGTATGGCTACACCTTC
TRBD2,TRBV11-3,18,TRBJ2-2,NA,CASSLDRLAGGNTGELFF,TGTGCCAGCAGCTTAGACCGACTAGCGGGGGGGAACACCGGGGAGCTGTTTTTT
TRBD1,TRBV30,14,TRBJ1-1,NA,CAWSFGTGNTEAFF,TGTGCCTGGAGCTTCGGGACAGGGAACACTGAAGCTTTCTTT
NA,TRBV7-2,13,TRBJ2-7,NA,CASSLSGPSEQYF,TGTGCCAGCAGCTTATCCGGGCCCTCGGAGCAGTACTTC
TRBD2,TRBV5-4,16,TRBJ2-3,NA,CASSLGGRAGTDTQYF,TGTGCCAGCAGCTTGGGAGGGAGGGCCGGGACAGATACGCAGTATTTT
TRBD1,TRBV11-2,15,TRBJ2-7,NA,CASSFRDRGQDEQYF,TGTGCCAGCAGCTTTAGGGACAGGGGGCAGGACGAGCAGTACTTC
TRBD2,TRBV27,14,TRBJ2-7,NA,CASSYQREGVEQYF,TGTGCCAGCAGTTATCAGCGGGAAGGGGTCGAGCAGTACTTC
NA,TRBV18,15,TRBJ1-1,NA,CASSPLTGSNTEAFF,TGTGCCAGCTCACCACTGACAGGTTCGAACACTGAAGCTTTCTTT
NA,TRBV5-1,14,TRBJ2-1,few,CASSSGEGYNEQFF,TGCGCCAGCAGTTCGGGGGAAGGATACAATGAGCAGTTCTTC
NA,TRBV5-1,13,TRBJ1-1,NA,CASSLARDTEAFF,TGCGCCAGCAGCTTGGCCAGGGACACTGAAGCTTTCTTT
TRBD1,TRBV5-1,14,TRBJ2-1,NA,CASSWDRAYNEQFF,TGCGCCAGCAGCTGGGACAGGGCCTACAATGAGCAGTTCTTC
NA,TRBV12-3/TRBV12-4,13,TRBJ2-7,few,CASSLVAAYEQYF,TGTGCCAGCAGTTTAGTGGCAGCCTACGAGCAGTACTTC
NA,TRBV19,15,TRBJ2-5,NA,CASSIDFEDQETQYF,TGTGCCAGTAGTATAGATTTTGAAGACCAAGAGACCCAGTACTTC
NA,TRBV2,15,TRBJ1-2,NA,CASSEAWNSLYGYTF,TGTGCCAGCAGTGAGGCTTGGAACAGCCTCTATGGCTACACCTTC
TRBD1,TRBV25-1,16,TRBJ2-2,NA,CASSAGQGRETGELFF,TGTGCCAGCAGTGCAGGACAGGGGCGGGAGACCGGGGAGCTGTTTTTT
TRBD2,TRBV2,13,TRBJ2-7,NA,CASSGTSYSEQYF,TGTGCCAGCAGTGGGACTAGCTACTCTGAGCAGTACTTC
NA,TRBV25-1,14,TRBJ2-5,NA,CASSALGPQETQYF,TGTGCCAGCAGTGCTTTAGGTCCCCAAGAGACCCAGTACTTC
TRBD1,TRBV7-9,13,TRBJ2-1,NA,CAQEGQGYNEQFF,TGTGCCCAGGAGGGACAGGGCTACAATGAGCAGTTCTTC
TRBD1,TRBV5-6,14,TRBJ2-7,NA,CASSYGQGLPEQYF,TGTGCCAGCAGCTACGGACAGGGGTTACCCGAGCAGTACTTC
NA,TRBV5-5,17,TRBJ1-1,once,CASSPGHLTGSNTEAFF,TGTGCCAGCAGCCCGGGACATCTGACAGGTTCGAACACTGAAGCTTTCTTT
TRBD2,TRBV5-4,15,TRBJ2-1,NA,CASSVTSGSTGEQFF,TGTGCCAGCAGCGTGACTAGCGGGAGTACGGGTGAGCAGTTCTTC
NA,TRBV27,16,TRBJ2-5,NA,CASSLSGRLSQETQYF,TGTGCCAGCAGTTTATCGGGACGATTAAGCCAAGAGACCCAGTACTTC
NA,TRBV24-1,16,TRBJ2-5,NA,CATSDLVGGLQETQYF,TGTGCCACCAGTGATTTGGTTGGCGGCCTCCAAGAGACCCAGTACTTC
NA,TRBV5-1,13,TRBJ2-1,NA,CASSPTGTGEQFF,TGCGCCAGCAGCCCGACAGGTACAGGGGAGCAGTTCTTC
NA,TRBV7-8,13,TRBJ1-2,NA,CASSLTAPYGYTF,TGTGCCAGCTCTTTGACAGCACCCTATGGCTACACCTTC
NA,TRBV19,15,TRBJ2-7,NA,CASSNQRSPPGEQYF,TGTGCCAGTAGCAATCAGAGGTCCCCTCCTGGCGAGCAGTACTTC
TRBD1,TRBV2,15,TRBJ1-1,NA,CASSVDRGPYSEAFF,TGTGCCAGCAGTGTTGACAGGGGGCCATATAGTGAAGCTTTCTTT
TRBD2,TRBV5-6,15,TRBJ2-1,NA,CASSLGPSGYNEQFF,TGTGCCAGCAGCTTGGGGCCTAGCGGTTACAATGAGCAGTTCTTC
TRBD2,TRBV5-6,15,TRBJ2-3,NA,CASSLVREYSDTQYF,TGTGCCAGCAGCCTGGTGCGGGAGTACTCAGATACGCAGTATTTT
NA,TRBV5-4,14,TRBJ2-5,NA,CASSLGRGRETQYF,TGTGCCAGCAGCTTGGGACGGGGCCGGGAGACCCAGTACTTC
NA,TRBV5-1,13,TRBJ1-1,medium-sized,CASSSQVNTEAFF,TGCGCCAGCTCTAGCCAGGTGAACACTGAAGCTTTCTTT
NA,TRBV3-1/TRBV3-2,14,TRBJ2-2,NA,CASSQPRPTGELFF,TGTGCCAGCAGCCAACCCAGACCCACCGGGGAGCTGTTTTTT
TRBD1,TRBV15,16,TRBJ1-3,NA,CATSPGQGSSGNTIYF,TGTGCCACGAGCCCGGGACAGGGCAGCTCTGGAAACACCATATATTTT
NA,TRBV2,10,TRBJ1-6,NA,CASSSPGLIF,TGTGCCAGCAGTTCACCCGGACTGATTTTT
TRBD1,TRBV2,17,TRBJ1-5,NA,CASSGDRGSVRNQPQHF,TGTGCCAGCAGTGGGGACAGGGGGTCGGTGCGGAATCAGCCCCAGCATTTT
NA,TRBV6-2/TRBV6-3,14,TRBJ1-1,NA,CASSYSGQGTEAFF,TGTGCCAGCAGTTACTCCGGACAAGGCACTGAAGCTTTCTTT
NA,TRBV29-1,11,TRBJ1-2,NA,CSARTGDGYTF,TGCAGCGCCCGGACGGGCGATGGCTACACCTTC
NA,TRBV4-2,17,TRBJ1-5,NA,CASSQDPTEYSNQPQHF,TGTGCCAGCAGCCAAGATCCAACCGAGTATAGCAATCAGCCCCAGCATTTT
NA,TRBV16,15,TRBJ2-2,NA,CASSQSVDWTGELFF,TGTGCCAGCAGCCAATCAGTAGATTGGACCGGGGAGCTGTTTTTT
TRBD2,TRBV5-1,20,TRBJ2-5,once,CASSGSGLAASLRREETQYF,TGCGCCAGCAGCGGCTCGGGACTAGCGGCTTCCCTGCGGCGGGAAGAGACCCAGTACTTC
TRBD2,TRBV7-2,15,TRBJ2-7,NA,CASSTPLAGNYEQYF,TGTGCCAGCAGCACCCCACTAGCGGGTAACTACGAGCAGTACTTC
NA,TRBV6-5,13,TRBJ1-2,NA,CASSYRGGDGYTF,TGTGCCAGCAGTTACAGGGGGGGTGATGGCTACACCTTC
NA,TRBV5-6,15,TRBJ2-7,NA,CASSFTSRPSYEQYF,TGTGCCAGCAGCTTTACTAGCCGACCCTCCTACGAGCAGTACTTC
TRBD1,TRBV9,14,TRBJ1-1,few,CASSANRGHTEAFF,TGTGCCAGCAGCGCCAACAGGGGGCACACTGAAGCTTTCTTT
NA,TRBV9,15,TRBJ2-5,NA,CASSAAPDSQETQYF,TGTGCCAGCAGCGCCGCCCCAGACAGTCAAGAGACCCAGTACTTC
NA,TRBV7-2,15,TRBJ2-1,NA,CASSLERAGHNEQFF,TGTGCCAGCAGCTTAGAGAGGGCAGGGCACAATGAGCAGTTCTTC
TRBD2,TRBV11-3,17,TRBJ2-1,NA,CASSSRTSGSSYNEQFF,TGTGCCAGCAGCTCCAGGACTAGCGGGAGCTCCTACAATGAGCAGTTCTTC
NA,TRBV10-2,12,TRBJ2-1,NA,CASSRAYNEQFF,TGCGCCAGCAGTCGGGCCTACAATGAGCAGTTCTTC
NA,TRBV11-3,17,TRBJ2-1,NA,CASSWGLRRALYNEQFF,TGTGCCAGCAGCTGGGGACTGCGTAGAGCACTATACAATGAGCAGTTCTTC